One sample yielded the 7 T cell receptor beta chains listed below, sequenced in a study of blood T cell repertoires in COVID-19. The protocol was immunoSEQ multiplex PCR, while the TCRdb copy is restricted to in-frame clones and leaves out a portion. The profile shows approximately 340,000 clones, about nine tenths of them singletons. Material: peripheral blood. These receptor sequences come from a man under 40 with COVID-19, enrolled during active disease.

The chain couples TRBV27 to TRBJ2-1, with 7 bases lining up with TRBD1. J lost 10 bases, V lost 3 bases, and 15 bases had no gene match. From germline, CDR1 is MNHEY and CDR2 SMNVEV (reference sequence). The CDR3 is 16 amino acids. The DNA for the CDR3 is TGTGCCAGCAGTTTCGCCAACCTCCTGACAGGGCGGGAGCAGTTCTTC. It translates to CASSFANLLTGREQFF.

The chain joins TRBV19 to TRBJ1-3; D is unresolved. V shed 5 bases and J shed 0 bases, with 8 bases lying between them. Germline V CDR1 and CDR2: LNHDA, SQIVND (reference sequence). The CDR3 consists of 14 residues. The CDR3 DNA reads as TGTGCCAGTAGTCCGGTAAGCTCTGGAAACACCATATATTTT. The encoded protein is CASSPVSSGNTIYF.

The gene calls are TRBV4-3 and TRBJ2-5, with 11 bases fitting TRBD2. The CDR3 length is 17 residues. Germline V gene lookup returns CDR1 LGHNA and CDR2 YSLEER. J gave up 7 bases and V 1 base, and 11 bases lay outside the gene matches. For the CDR3, the DNA is TGCGCCAGCAGCCAAGGGAGGTTAGCGGGGGGGCTCATGACCCAGTACTTC. Translation: CASSQGRLAGGLMTQYF.

The chain combines TRBV14 with TRBJ2-7; 7 bases are shared with TRBD1. The CDR3 runs 15 residues. Germline trimming cut 4 bases from V and 2 bases from J; bases unmatched to any gene: 8. The germline V gene encodes CDR1 SGHDN and CDR2 FVKESK. In nucleotides, the CDR3 is TGTGCCAGCAGCCGGACAGGCAGCTTCACCTACGAGCAGTACTTC. This encodes CASSRTGSFTYEQYF.

The chain has TRBV6-6 and TRBJ1-2; 9 bases are shared with TRBD1. V trimming: 4 bases; J trimming: 2 bases; junction bases outside the gene matches: 8. The CDR3 is 16 amino acids. CDR1 MNHNY and CDR2 SVGAGI come from the germline V gene (reference sequence). In nucleotides, the CDR3 is TGTGCCAGCAGTTCAGTAACAGGGGGCCCCAACTATGGCTACACCTTC. This translates into CASSSVTGGPNYGYTF.

This clone has just one count. The chain joins TRBV28 to TRBJ2-4; the match to TRBD2 covers 16 bases. After removal of 3 bases from V and 3 bases from J, the junction contained 5 bases not matched to a gene. CDR1 MDHEN and CDR2 SYDVKM come from the germline V gene. The CDR3 consists of 18 residues. Written as DNA, the CDR3 is TGTGCCAGCAGTTTGGGACTAGCGGGAGGGCGGCGCAAAAACATTCAGTACTTC. Amino acid sequence: CASSLGLAGGRRKNIQYF.

The chain links TRBV13 to TRBJ1-4; no definite D call. The germline gives CDR1 PRHDT, CDR2 FYEKMQ (reference sequence). This CDR3 spans 14 amino acids. V lost 5 bases, J lost 4 bases, and 11 bases lay in between. The CDR3 DNA sequence: TGTGCCAGCAGCCAGATAAACCTTAATGAAAAACTGTTTTTT. This sequence encodes CASSQINLNEKLFF.